These T cell receptor beta chains were read from a single sample in a study of T cell repertoires in cytomegalovirus infection. TCRdb passed the reads through MiXCR, listing each CDR3 protein once. In the table there are more than 150,000 distinct CDR3 sequences, roughly 19% of which are singletons. Material for sequencing was PBMCs. The receptors were sampled from a human donor in good health (CMV status not recorded). Some clones in this sample may be carry-over from other donors' samples. Each CDR3 is given without its conserved first and last residue.

V,J,CDR3
TRBV2,TRBJ1-4,ASSDNRAAGNEKLF
TRBV7-2,TRBJ2-1,ASSFLGTAYNEQF
TRBV7-8,TRBJ1-4,ASSLGGLNEKLF
TRBV6-6,TRBJ2-5,ASTHSGAVQETQY
TRBV12-3/TRBV12-4,TRBJ1-1,ASSLVRGIAAF
TRBV12-3/TRBV12-4,TRBJ1-4,ASSSFPRGLF
TRBV10-3,TRBJ2-7,AIWTGGSNEQY
TRBV29-1,TRBJ2-1,SVARLAGPLTYNEQF
TRBV7-2,TRBJ1-1,ASSSKGGTEAF
TRBV7-8,TRBJ2-6,ASRVTGLSGANVLT
TRBV7-2,TRBJ1-5,ASSRGGGHQPQH
TRBV7-9,TRBJ2-3,ASSLRIGGTDTQY
TRBV7-2,TRBJ2-2,ASTPFLGVGTGELF
TRBV12-3/TRBV12-4,TRBJ1-2,ASSLVDRGSPGYT
TRBV5-1,TRBJ2-7,ASSWGPAYEQH
TRBV7-8,TRBJ1-2,ASSLVRAGGEDGYT
TRBV20-1,TRBJ1-5,SARAGAPDQPQH
TRBV5-6,TRBJ1-6,ASSLRGWISPLH
TRBV5-6,TRBJ2-1,ASSTGLGSYNEQF
TRBV12-3/TRBV12-4,TRBJ2-3,ASRFTTNTQY
TRBV20-1,TRBJ2-7,SASLSDSFLIGEQY
TRBV2,TRBJ2-7,ASRADNYYEQY
TRBV7-8,TRBJ1-5,ASSLERAGQPQH
TRBV19,TRBJ2-2,ASRAHRTSAGELF
TRBV7-8,TRBJ2-7,ASSLEWSSSVPYEQY
TRBV29-1,TRBJ1-2,SVEDPRTPYGYT
TRBV19,TRBJ2-2,ASSIKGVTGELF
TRBV23-1,TRBJ1-2,ASSRGQGRGGYT
TRBV6-2/TRBV6-3,TRBJ2-1,ASSYSMAASYNEQF
TRBV12-3/TRBV12-4,TRBJ1-1,ASNGVRDTEAF
TRBV7-8,TRBJ1-4,ASMVTILF
TRBV7-3,TRBJ2-2,ASSLDTNTGELF
TRBV2,TRBJ2-2,ASSEEGLAPGELF
TRBV12-3/TRBV12-4,TRBJ1-1,ASSPGDRLRTEAF
TRBV25-1,TRBJ2-6,ASSETGAIPIGANVLT
TRBV7-2,TRBJ1-1,ASSPKQGSTEAF
TRBV19,TRBJ2-1,ASSQLPSSYNEQF
TRBV28,TRBJ2-3,ASSDLVGTAGDTQY
TRBV28,TRBJ2-2,ASKRQGGTGELF
TRBV7-2,TRBJ2-5,ASSLVYRQSGETQY
TRBV6-6,TRBJ1-5,ASSYDSLNQPQH